This T cell receptor beta chain was sequenced for a study of HIV-infected patients and healthy controls. This clonotype was recorded many times. Whole blood was used without fractionation, so all unsorted peripheral T cells were included. CDR1 is LNHDA, CDR2 SQIVND, per germline (reference sequence). The V end lost 10 bases, the J end lost 8 bases, and 12 bases lay between the germline ends. This CDR3 is built from 11 residues. cDNA was made from 500 ng RNA using alpha and beta constant primers. Separate chain-specific third strand synthesis with multiplexing indices produced the alpha and beta libraries. TCRdb re-called the 5' RACE reads with MiXCR, one entry per CDR3 protein. This table holds more than 15,000 distinct CDR3 sequences, over 9% found once.

The source material was blood. This TCR derives from an adult in good health. The gene calls are TRBV19 and TRBJ2-4, with D unresolved. The chain's CDR3 is CATAELDIQYF. The CDR3, as DNA: TGTGCCACCGCAGAATTGGACATTCAGTACTTC. Using reference TRBV19 and TRBJ2-4 for the parts outside the CDR3, the full variable domain is DGGITQSPKYLFRKEGQNVTLSCEQNLNHDAMYWYRQDPGQGLRLIYYSQIVNDFQKGDIAEGYSVSREKKESFPLTVTSAQKNPTAFYLCATAELDIQYFGAGTRLSVL.